Sequencing of this T cell receptor beta chain was carried out in a study of Graves' ophthalmopathy and Graves' hyperthyroidism. As the template, RNA transcripts were used to amplify TCR beta CDR3 regions. HTBI primers were employed in first-round RT-PCR, then a second-round multiplex PCR followed. Using its own MiXCR run on the multiplex PCR reads, TCRdb lists one record per CDR3 protein. Here the sample spans 580,000 or so distinct CDR3 sequences, under 45% being singletons. V lost 5 bases, J lost 7 bases, and 11 bases stayed unmatched. The CDR3 contains 17 residues. CDR1 SGHTA and CDR2 FQGNSA come from the germline V gene. The study's findings and limits: Sensitivity of around 67% and specificity of roughly 78% were achieved by the model that predicted ophthalmopathy progression. Among thyroid clonotypes expanded above 0.001 frequency, most also appeared in blood.

This clonotype was seen many times. The antigen is undetermined. The chain is built from TRBV7-2 and TRBJ2-2, with 12 bases that match TRBD2. The sequence came from an adult man with Graves' hyperthyroidism. Source material: peripheral blood or thyroid tissue (not recorded which). For the CDR3, the DNA is TGTGCCAGCAGCCCAGCTCTAGCGGGGGGGCCTGGCGGGGAGCTGTTTTTT. Its protein product is CASSPALAGGPGGELFF. Supplemented by reference TRBV7-2 and TRBJ2-2, the full variable domain reads GAGVSQSPSNKVTEKGKDVELRCDPISGHTALYWYRQSLGQGLEFLIYFQGNSAPDKSGLPSDRFSAERTGGSVSTLTIQRTQQEDSAVYLCASSPALAGGPGGELFFGEGSRLTVL.